Below are 9 T cell receptor beta chains sequenced from a single sample in a study of cytomegalovirus exposure and HLA in healthy donors. Clones were read by immunoSEQ multiplex PCR, and TCRdb kept only the in-frame ones, dropping some. The sample comprises about 140,000 clones, approximately 84% of which are singletons, and roughly 27% rests with the top ten. Sequencing was done on a sample of PBMCs. The receptors here all came from a man aged 30-40 years in good health and CMV-seropositive.

The chain employs TRBV14 and TRBJ2-3; tentatively, D is TRBD2 (5 bases). The V and J ends lost 5 bases and 1 base respectively, with 13 bases between them. In germline, CDR1 is SGHDN, CDR2 FVKESK. The CDR3 loop spans 15 amino acids. The CDR3 DNA is TGTGCCAGCAGCTCCCTTCGGGGAGGCACAGATACGCAGTATTTT. This encodes CASSSLRGGTDTQYF.

The rearrangement uses TRBV10-2 and TRBJ2-5; D is undetermined. The V gene lost 1 base and the J gene lost 11 bases, with 11 bases spanning the gap. This CDR3 region has 12 residues. Germline CDR1 is WSHSY and CDR2 is SAAADI. The CDR3 is CASSEWSDSQYF. The DNA for the CDR3 is TGCGCCAGCAGTGAGTGGAGTGACTCTCAGTACTTC.

The rearrangement uses TRBV29-1 and TRBJ2-3; TRBD2 might be the D (6 bases). Germline V gene sequence: CDR1 SQVTM, CDR2 ANQGSEA. The V end lost 0 bases, the J end lost 8 bases, and 12 bases lay between the germline ends. The CDR3 length is 13 residues. CDR3 nucleotide sequence: TGCAGCGTTGAAGATCTGGGTAGCGGTACGCAGTATTTT. Its translation is CSVEDLGSGTQYF.

V gene TRBV29-1 combines with J gene TRBJ2-5; 9 nucleotides line up with TRBD1. The CDR3 loop spans 14 amino acids. Per germline, CDR1 SQVTM and CDR2 ANQGSEA. Unmatched junction bases numbered 11, after V lost 7 bases and J lost 5 bases. The DNA of the CDR3 is TGCAGCGCGGTAAACAGGGGGCTTCTCGAGACCCAGTACTTC. Translating it yields CSAVNRGLLETQYF.

The V gene is TRBV5-1, the J gene TRBJ2-1; TRBD1 matches at 7 bases. After removal of 0 bases from V and 14 bases from J, the junction contained 8 bases not matched to a gene. Per the germline V gene, CDR1 is SGHRS and CDR2 is YFSETQ. The CDR3 is 13 residues long. The CDR3 loop is CASSLEIEGAKFF. The CDR3 DNA sequence: TGCGCCAGCAGCTTGGAAATAGAGGGGGCGAAGTTCTTC.

This chain connects TRBV28 to TRBJ1-2; 8 nucleotides agree with TRBD1. The CDR3 is 14 amino acids. CDR1 MDHEN and CDR2 SYDVKM come from the germline V gene. The J segment lost 5 bases and the V segment lost 6 bases, leaving 8 bases of the junction unmatched. CDR3 sequence (DNA): TGTGCCAGCAGCCTCCCGGGACAGGAATATGGCTACACCTTC. Translation gives CASSLPGQEYGYTF.

This clone was seen a single time. The chain combines TRBV9 with TRBJ2-3; 15 bases match TRBD2. The J segment lost 4 bases and the V segment lost 3 bases, leaving 3 bases of the junction unmatched. Germline lookup yields CDR1 SGDLS and CDR2 YYNGEE. The CDR3 runs 16 residues. CDR3 sequence: CASSARTSGRADTQYF. CDR3 nucleotide sequence: TGTGCCAGCAGCGCCCGGACTAGCGGGAGGGCAGATACGCAGTATTTT.

The V call is TRBV5-1, the J call TRBJ1-1, with 7 nucleotides matching TRBD1. V was clipped by 3 bases and J by 5 bases; unmatched bases: 13. Germline V lookup: CDR1 SGHRS, CDR2 YFSETQ. CDR3 length: 16 residues. The CDR3 bases are TGCGCCAGCAGCTCGCTTCCCTCCAAACAGGGGACTGAAGCTTTCTTT. This translates into CASSSLPSKQGTEAFF.

This chain links TRBV20-1 with TRBJ2-7; 9 positions match TRBD1. Germline V gives CDR1 DFQATT, CDR2 SNEGSKA (reference sequence). The CDR3 contains 11 residues. CDR3 in DNA: TGCAGCGCAGACAGGGGGAACGAGCAGTACTTC. As protein: CSADRGNEQYF.